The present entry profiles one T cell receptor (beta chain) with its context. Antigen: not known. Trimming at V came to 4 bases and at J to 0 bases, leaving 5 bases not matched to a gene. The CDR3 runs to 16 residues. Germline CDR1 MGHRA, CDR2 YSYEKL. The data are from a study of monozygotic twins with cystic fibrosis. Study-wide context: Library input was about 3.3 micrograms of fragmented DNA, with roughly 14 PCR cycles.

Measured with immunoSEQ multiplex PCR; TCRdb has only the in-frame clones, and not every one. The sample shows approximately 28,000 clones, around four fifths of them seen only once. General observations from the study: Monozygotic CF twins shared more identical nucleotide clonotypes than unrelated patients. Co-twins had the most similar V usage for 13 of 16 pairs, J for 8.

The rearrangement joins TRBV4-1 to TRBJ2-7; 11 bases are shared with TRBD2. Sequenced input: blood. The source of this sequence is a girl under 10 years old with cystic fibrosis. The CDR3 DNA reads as TGCGCCAGCAGCCTCACCGGGACTAGCGGCTCCTACGAGCAGTACTTC. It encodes CASSLTGTSGSYEQYF.